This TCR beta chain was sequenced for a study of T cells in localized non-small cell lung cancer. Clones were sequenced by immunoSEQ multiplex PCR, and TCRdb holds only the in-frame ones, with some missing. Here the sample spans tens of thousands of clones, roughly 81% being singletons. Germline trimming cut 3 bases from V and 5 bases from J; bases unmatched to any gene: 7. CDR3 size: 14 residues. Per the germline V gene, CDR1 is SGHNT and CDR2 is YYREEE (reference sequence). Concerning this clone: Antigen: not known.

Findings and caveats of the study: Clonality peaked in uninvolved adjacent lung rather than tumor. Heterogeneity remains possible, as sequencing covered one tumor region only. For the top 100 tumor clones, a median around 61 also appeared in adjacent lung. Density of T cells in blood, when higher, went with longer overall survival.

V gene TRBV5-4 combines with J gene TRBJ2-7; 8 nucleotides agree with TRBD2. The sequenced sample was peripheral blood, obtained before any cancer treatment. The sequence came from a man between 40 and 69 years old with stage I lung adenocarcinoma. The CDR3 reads CASSSGGGSHEQYF. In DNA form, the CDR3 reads TGTGCCAGCAGCTCCGGCGGGGGGTCCCACGAGCAGTACTTC.